Listed below are T cell receptor beta chains from one sample, sequenced in a study of blood T cell repertoires in COVID-19. Assay used: immunoSEQ multiplex PCR; TCRdb lists only in-frame clones, some missing. The sample yields approximately 230,000 clones, 86% seen once. Sequencing was performed on peripheral blood. The receptors derive from a man younger than 40 who had recovered from COVID-19. The CDR3 runs from the conserved cysteine through the conserved F or W. The order of the fields is J gene, D gene, V gene, clone size, CDR3 protein, CDR3 DNA. A D gene is named only where the DNA matches it firmly. Clone size is shown for a subset of rows, as once, few, many or a class of expanded clone.

TRBJ2-7,TRBD2,TRBV5-1,NA,CASSLRTSLDEQYF,TGCGCCAGCAGCTTACGGACTAGTTTGGACGAGCAGTACTTC
TRBJ1-2,NA,TRBV21-1,NA,CASRQSYGYTF,TGTGCCAGCAGACAGAGCTATGGCTACACCTTC
TRBJ2-3,NA,TRBV4-1,NA,CASSHPMGTLTDTDTQYF,TGCGCCAGCAGCCACCCCATGGGGACTCTAACCGACACAGATACGCAGTATTTT
TRBJ2-1,NA,TRBV29-1,NA,CSVAKGAGNEQFF,TGCAGCGTTGCCAAAGGGGCGGGGAATGAGCAGTTCTTC
TRBJ1-1,TRBD1,TRBV5-4,NA,CASSLGQGLSGEAFF,TGTGCCAGCAGCTTGGGACAGGGTTTGAGTGGTGAAGCTTTCTTT
TRBJ2-3,NA,TRBV11-2,many,CASSLGPTTYTDTQYF,TGTGCCAGCAGCTTGGGGCCGACGACATACACAGATACGCAGTATTTT
TRBJ1-3,NA,TRBV6-5,NA,CASSSSGPGVDTIYF,TGTGCCAGCAGCTCCTCTGGCCCGGGTGTGGACACCATATATTTT
TRBJ1-6,NA,TRBV6-5,NA,CASLSGGAGNSPLHF,TGTGCCAGCCTATCCGGGGGGGCTGGAAATTCACCCCTCCACTTT
TRBJ1-6,NA,TRBV10-3,few,CAISGHRDGRQSPLHF,TGTGCCATCAGTGGACACCGAGACGGTCGTCAATCACCCCTCCACTTT
TRBJ1-6,NA,TRBV3-1/TRBV3-2,NA,CASSQTHDSPLHF,TGTGCCAGCAGCCAAACACATGATTCACCCCTCCACTTT
TRBJ2-5,TRBD1,TRBV2,NA,CASRGQGGETQYF,TGTGCCAGCAGGGGACAGGGGGGAGAGACCCAGTACTTC
TRBJ1-2,TRBD1,TRBV2,NA,CASSLSGQGGYGYTF,TGTGCCAGCAGTTTATCGGGACAGGGGGGATATGGCTACACCTTC
TRBJ1-5,TRBD1,TRBV2,NA,CASGGTEAVSNQPQHF,TGTGCCAGCGGCGGGACAGAGGCGGTGAGCAATCAGCCCCAGCATTTT
TRBJ2-1,TRBD1,TRBV11-2,NA,CASSLSLDRGPYNEQFF,TGTGCCAGCAGCTTATCCCTCGACAGGGGCCCCTACAATGAGCAGTTCTTC
TRBJ1-5,TRBD1,TRBV12-5,NA,CASGSGGSAQPQHF,TGTGCTAGTGGTTCAGGGGGCTCGGCTCAGCCCCAGCATTTT
TRBJ1-6,NA,TRBV25-1,NA,CASRGVRDYNSPLHF,TGTGCCAGCCGCGGGGTGAGGGACTATAATTCACCCCTCCACTTT
TRBJ2-6,NA,TRBV19,NA,CASSIIGANVLTF,TGTGCCAGTAGTATAATAGGGGCCAACGTCCTGACTTTC
TRBJ2-5,TRBD2,TRBV7-8,once,CASSFSAGLPRETQYF,TGTGCCAGCAGCTTTTCGGCGGGACTACCAAGAGAGACCCAGTACTTC
TRBJ1-6,NA,TRBV10-3,NA,CAISDPLTETNSPLHF,TGTGCCATCAGTGACCCCTTGACAGAAACCAATTCACCCCTCCACTTT
TRBJ1-1,TRBD1,TRBV27,NA,CASSLQGGTGFTEAFF,TGTGCCAGCAGTTTACAGGGCGGGACAGGGTTCACTGAAGCTTTCTTT
TRBJ1-2,NA,TRBV7-8,once,CASSLGLRSVPLYGYTF,TGTGCCAGCAGCTTAGGATTGCGGTCAGTTCCCCTCTATGGCTACACCTTC
TRBJ1-5,NA,TRBV18,NA,CASSPPGHYYNQPQHF,TGTGCCAGCTCACCACCGGGACATTACTACAATCAGCCCCAGCATTTT
TRBJ2-2,NA,TRBV15,NA,CATSRVGRGTGELFF,TGTGCCACCAGCAGGGTGGGGCGGGGCACCGGGGAGCTGTTTTTT
TRBJ2-5,NA,TRBV11-2,once,CASSGPYQETQYF,TGTGCCAGCAGTGGCCCGTACCAAGAGACCCAGTACTTC
TRBJ1-4,NA,TRBV20-1,NA,CSASSNEKLFF,TGCAGTGCTAGCAGTAATGAAAAACTGTTTTTT
TRBJ2-1,NA,TRBV18,NA,CASATASNEQFF,TGTGCCAGCGCGACTGCGAGCAATGAGCAGTTCTTC
TRBJ1-5,NA,TRBV7-8,NA,CASSSDSRVVQPQHF,TGTGCCAGCAGCTCCGACTCGAGGGTTGTACAGCCCCAGCATTTT
TRBJ1-3,NA,TRBV6-1,NA,CASSEWQGLSGNTIYF,TGTGCCAGCAGTGAATGGCAGGGACTCTCTGGAAACACCATATATTTT
TRBJ1-3,NA,TRBV15,few,CATSSPRGAGNTIYF,TGTGCCACCAGCTCCCCCCGGGGGGCTGGAAACACCATATATTTT
TRBJ1-2,NA,TRBV27,NA,CASRNRTSGFF,TGTGCCAGCAGAAACCGCACCTCAGGGTTCTTC
TRBJ1-2,TRBD1,TRBV5-8,NA,CASSSRTGADGYTF,TGTGCCAGCAGCTCAAGGACAGGGGCGGATGGCTACACCTTC
TRBJ2-2,TRBD1,TRBV19,once,CASSLTGEKGGELFF,TGTGCCAGTTCCCTTACAGGGGAGAAGGGCGGGGAGCTGTTTTTT
TRBJ2-1,TRBD2,TRBV6-5,NA,CASSFNSGGAYNEQFF,TGTGCCAGCAGTTTTAATAGCGGGGGGGCCTACAATGAGCAGTTCTTC
TRBJ1-1,NA,TRBV29-1,NA,CSVFFRNTEAFF,TGCAGCGTCTTTTTCAGGAACACTGAAGCTTTCTTT
TRBJ2-1,TRBD2,TRBV10-1,NA,CASSPNGLVGEQFF,TGCGCCAGCAGCCCAAACGGACTAGTCGGTGAGCAGTTCTTC
TRBJ2-7,NA,TRBV7-7,NA,CASSLAPGNYEQYF,TGTGCCAGCAGCTTAGCGCCGGGAAATTACGAGCAGTACTTC
TRBJ2-2,NA,TRBV18,NA,CASSPPNRGGTGELFF,TGTGCCAGCTCACCACCGAACAGGGGGGGAACCGGGGAGCTGTTTTTT
TRBJ1-2,NA,TRBV10-2,NA,CASSPLEFYGYTF,TGCGCCAGCAGCCCTTTGGAGTTCTATGGCTACACCTTC
TRBJ1-1,NA,TRBV7-2,NA,CASSLQGSTEAFF,TGTGCCAGCAGCTTACAGGGATCCACTGAAGCTTTCTTT
TRBJ1-3,NA,TRBV7-9,NA,CASSSHQTGQIDTIYF,TGTGCCAGCAGCTCACATCAGACAGGACAAATTGACACCATATATTTT